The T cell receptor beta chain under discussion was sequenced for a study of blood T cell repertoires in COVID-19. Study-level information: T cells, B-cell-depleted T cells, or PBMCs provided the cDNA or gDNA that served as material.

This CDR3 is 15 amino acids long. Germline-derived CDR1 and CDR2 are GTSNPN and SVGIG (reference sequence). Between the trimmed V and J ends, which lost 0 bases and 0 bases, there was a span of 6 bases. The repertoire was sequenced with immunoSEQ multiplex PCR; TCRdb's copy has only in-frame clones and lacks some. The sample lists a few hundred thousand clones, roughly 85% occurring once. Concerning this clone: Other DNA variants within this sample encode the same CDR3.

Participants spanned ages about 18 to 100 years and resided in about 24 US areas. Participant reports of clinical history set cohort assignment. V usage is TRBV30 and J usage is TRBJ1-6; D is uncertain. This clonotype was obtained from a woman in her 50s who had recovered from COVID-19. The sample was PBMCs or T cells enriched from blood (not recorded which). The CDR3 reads CAWSVGSSYNSPLHF. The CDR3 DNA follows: TGTGCCTGGAGTGTAGGGAGCTCCTATAATTCACCCCTCCACTTT.